The clone carrying this T cell receptor (beta chain) was seen a handful of times. The target antigen is unknown. Unique molecular identifiers were incorporated during preparation of the TCRbeta library. TCRdb called the PCR reads again in MiXCR, with one record for every CDR3 protein. The table records 500,000 to 750,000 distinct CDR3 sequences, 27% of them present only once. V lost 3 bases, J lost 5 bases, and 10 bases lay in between. The CDR3 length is 14 residues. This record belongs to a study of T-cell reconstitution after alpha-beta-depleted transplantation in children. Study-level findings and limits: Once a year had passed after transplant, T-cell counts and diversity came mostly from newly produced T cells. At around two months after transplant, the alpha-beta T cells were reportedly derived from several hundred expanded clones that came from non-depleted graft cells.

The sample was PBMCs, taken before TCRalphabeta/CD19-depleted stem cell transplant. V is TRBV12-3 or TRBV12-4 and J is TRBJ2-2, with D possibly being TRBD1 (6 bases). The clonotype originates from a boy under two years old with Wiskott-Aldrich syndrome, due to receive a stem cell transplant. Here the CDR3 reads CASSFEQGTGELFF. CDR3 nucleotide sequence: TGTGCCAGCAGTTTTGAACAGGGTACCGGGGAGCTGTTTTTT.